A selection of T cell receptor beta chains follows, all from one sample in a study of blood T cell repertoires in COVID-19. The protocol was immunoSEQ multiplex PCR, while the TCRdb copy is restricted to in-frame clones and leaves out a portion. Of approximately 240,000 clones detected, 65% to 85% appear once; the ten largest clones hold 3% to 4%. Sequenced sample: peripheral blood. Receptors were obtained from a woman aged 40 to 55 with active or convalescent COVID-19. Each CDR3 is given with its conserved first and last residue. The D gene is left open where the match is weak. Clone size appears in some rows only: once, few, many, or a class for an expanded clone.

clone size | J gene | D gene | V gene | CDR3 protein | CDR3 DNA
NA | TRBJ1-4 | TRBD1 | TRBV3-1/TRBV3-2 | CASSFKQGLNEKLFF | TGTGCCAGCAGCTTTAAACAGGGGCTGAATGAAAAACTGTTTTTT
NA | TRBJ2-1 | TRBD2 | TRBV3-1/TRBV3-2 | CASSRLAVNEQFF | TGTGCCAGCAGCCGACTAGCGGTCAATGAGCAGTTCTTC
NA | TRBJ2-2 | NA | TRBV3-1/TRBV3-2 | CASSPGAGRGELFF | TGTGCCAGCAGCCCAGGTGCGGGACGCGGGGAGCTGTTTTTT
NA | TRBJ2-2 | TRBD1 | TRBV2 | CASNQGAYTGELFF | TGTGCCAGCAACCAGGGGGCGTACACCGGGGAGCTGTTTTTT
NA | TRBJ2-6 | NA | TRBV14 | CASSPHHSGANVLTF | TGTGCCAGCAGCCCACACCACTCTGGGGCCAACGTCCTGACTTTC
few | TRBJ1-2 | NA | TRBV18 | CASSPGQANYGYTF | TGTGCCAGCTCACCAGGGCAGGCTAACTATGGCTACACCTTC
NA | TRBJ1-2 | TRBD1 | TRBV5-1 | CASSPSQGAHNYGYTF | TGCGCCAGCAGCCCATCACAGGGGGCGCATAACTATGGCTACACCTTC
NA | TRBJ2-5 | TRBD1 | TRBV11-3 | CASSLMAGGYSTQYF | TGTGCCAGCAGCTTAATGGCAGGGGGCTATTCAACCCAGTACTTC
medium-sized | TRBJ2-3 | TRBD1 | TRBV6-4 | CASSEGGQETDTQYF | TGTGCCAGCAGTGAGGGGGGACAGGAAACAGATACGCAGTATTTT
NA | TRBJ2-1 | NA | TRBV7-3 | CASSLTGQWNEQFF | TGTGCCAGCAGCTTAACCGGACAGTGGAATGAGCAGTTCTTC
NA | TRBJ2-2 | TRBD1 | TRBV19 | CAASGQGLRANTGELFF | TGTGCCGCATCGGGACAGGGACTTAGAGCGAACACCGGGGAGCTGTTTTTT
NA | TRBJ1-5 | NA | TRBV27 | CASGPVNQPQHF | TGTGCCAGCGGCCCTGTAAATCAGCCCCAGCATTTT
NA | TRBJ2-4 | TRBD2 | TRBV5-4 | CASSLAGTSGGAVIQYF | TGTGCCAGCAGCTTGGCGGGGACTAGCGGGGGGGCGGTCATTCAGTACTTC
few | TRBJ1-2 | TRBD1 | TRBV19 | CASRSLPTGKGDYGYTF | TGTGCCAGTAGAAGTCTCCCGACAGGGAAGGGAGACTATGGCTACACCTTC
once | TRBJ2-5 | TRBD1 | TRBV30 | CASSVFRGETQYF | TGTGCCAGCAGCGTCTTCAGGGGGGAGACCCAGTACTTC
NA | TRBJ2-1 | NA | TRBV7-3 | CASSLMGGPYNEQFF | TGTGCCAGCAGCTTAATGGGGGGGCCCTACAATGAGCAGTTCTTC
NA | TRBJ1-1 | NA | TRBV28 | CASSLLPTRDTEAFF | TGTGCCAGCAGCCTCCTCCCGACGCGGGACACTGAAGCTTTCTTT
NA | TRBJ1-1 | NA | TRBV9 | CASSVGAHLNTEAFF | TGTGCCAGCAGCGTAGGGGCCCACTTGAACACTGAAGCTTTCTTT
once | TRBJ2-5 | TRBD2 | TRBV9 | CASSVGTSGEETQYF | TGTGCCAGCAGCGTAGGGACTAGCGGGGAAGAGACCCAGTACTTC
NA | TRBJ2-5 | TRBD1 | TRBV19 | CASSPRTGKYQETQYF | TGTGCCAGTAGTCCGAGGACAGGCAAGTACCAAGAGACCCAGTACTTC
NA | TRBJ1-5 | NA | TRBV3-1/TRBV3-2 | CASSQVFSNQPQHF | TGTGCCAGCAGCCAAGTCTTTTCGAATCAGCCCCAGCATTTT
NA | TRBJ2-5 | TRBD2 | TRBV7-9 | CASEAGTSGEETQYF | TGTGCCAGCGAGGCCGGGACTAGCGGGGAAGAGACCCAGTACTTC
NA | TRBJ1-6 | NA | TRBV11-2 | CASSLADSPLHF | TGTGCCAGCAGCTTAGCTGATTCACCCCTCCACTTT
NA | TRBJ2-1 | TRBD1 | TRBV11-2 | CASSLGDRGSYNEQFF | TGTGCCAGCAGCTTAGGGGACAGGGGCTCCTACAATGAGCAGTTCTTC
once | TRBJ1-2 | NA | TRBV6-5 | CASSYSQTAYDGYTF | TGTGCCAGCAGTTACTCCCAGACAGCCTACGACGGCTACACCTTC
NA | TRBJ2-3 | TRBD2 | TRBV2 | CASSVTSGGRDTQYF | TGTGCCAGCAGTGTGACTAGCGGGGGTCGAGATACGCAGTATTTT
NA | TRBJ1-6 | NA | TRBV6-5 | CASSLEFGSPLHF | TGTGCCAGCAGTTTGGAGTTCGGTTCACCCCTCCACTTT
NA | TRBJ1-1 | TRBD1 | TRBV5-1 | CASSTMDRERAFF | TGCGCCAGCAGCACGATGGACAGGGAGCGGGCTTTCTTT
NA | TRBJ2-1 | TRBD2 | TRBV7-2 | CASSGGLAENEQFF | TGTGCCAGCAGCGGTGGACTAGCGGAAAATGAGCAGTTCTTC
NA | TRBJ1-1 | NA | TRBV4-2 | CASSQALHGVNTEAFF | TGTGCCAGCAGCCAAGCCCTGCATGGAGTGAACACTGAAGCTTTCTTT
NA | TRBJ2-7 | NA | TRBV4-1 | CASSQGGYEQYF | TGCGCCAGCAGCCAAGGAGGCTACGAGCAGTACTTC
NA | TRBJ1-5 | NA | TRBV6-1 | CASSEALRGNQPQHF | TGTGCCAGCAGTGAAGCGCTTCGGGGAAATCAGCCCCAGCATTTT
NA | TRBJ1-2 | NA | TRBV19 | CASSALRGQGGMGYTF | TGTGCCAGTAGCGCCCTTCGAGGGCAGGGCGGGATGGGCTACACCTTC
NA | TRBJ1-2 | NA | TRBV12-3/TRBV12-4 | CASSFADYGYTF | TGTGCCAGCAGTTTCGCGGATTATGGCTACACCTTC
NA | TRBJ1-2 | NA | TRBV5-1 | CASSLGRGSPYGYTF | TGCGCCAGCAGCTTGGGTCGGGGGAGTCCCTATGGCTACACCTTC
NA | TRBJ2-3 | NA | TRBV2 | CASSSQAAFTDTQYF | TGTGCCAGCAGTAGTCAGGCCGCCTTCACAGATACGCAGTATTTT
once | TRBJ1-6 | NA | TRBV27 | CASSFWSSYNSPLHF | TGTGCCAGCAGTTTTTGGAGCTCCTATAATTCACCCCTCCACTTT
NA | TRBJ2-3 | NA | TRBV6-5 | CASSSRFSTDTQYF | TGTGCCAGCAGTTCTAGGTTTAGCACAGATACGCAGTATTTT
NA | TRBJ1-5 | TRBD1 | TRBV7-2 | CASSLQGKRNQPQHF | TGTGCCAGCAGCCTACAGGGGAAGCGCAATCAGCCCCAGCATTTT
NA | TRBJ2-1 | NA | TRBV29-1 | CSVAPGTDYNEQFF | TGCAGCGTGGCCCCCGGGACTGATTACAATGAGCAGTTCTTC
NA | TRBJ1-6 | TRBD1 | TRBV2 | CASRALTGWDSPLHF | TGTGCCAGCAGGGCATTGACAGGGTGGGATTCACCCCTCCACTTT
NA | TRBJ1-2 | TRBD1 | TRBV3-1/TRBV3-2 | CASSPLGTGSGYTF | TGTGCCAGCAGCCCACTCGGGACAGGGAGCGGCTACACCTTC
NA | TRBJ2-2 | TRBD1 | TRBV5-4 | CASSPGGTGNTGELFF | TGTGCCAGCAGCCCTGGAGGGACAGGGAACACCGGGGAGCTGTTTTTT
NA | TRBJ1-6 | NA | TRBV6-4 | CASSEAPERTPLHF | TGTGCCAGCAGCGAAGCCCCTGAGCGGACTCCGCTCCACTTT
NA | TRBJ2-7 | TRBD2 | TRBV11-2 | CASSKSGGEYYEQYF | TGTGCCAGCAGCAAAAGCGGGGGGGAATACTACGAGCAGTACTTC
once | TRBJ1-5 | NA | TRBV28 | CASSPPHARVQPQHF | TGTGCCAGCAGTCCCCCGCACGCCAGGGTCCAGCCCCAGCATTTT
NA | TRBJ1-1 | TRBD1 | TRBV9 | CASSNQGAGTEAFF | TGTGCCAGCAGCAATCAGGGGGCCGGTACTGAAGCTTTCTTT
NA | TRBJ1-3 | TRBD1 | TRBV6-5 | CASGTASGNTIYF | TGTGCCAGTGGGACAGCCTCTGGAAACACCATATATTTT
NA | TRBJ2-5 | NA | TRBV5-4 | CASSLGWTGETQYF | TGTGCCAGCAGCTTGGGGTGGACTGGGGAGACCCAGTACTTC
NA | TRBJ2-3 | NA | TRBV25-1 | CASAGWGSDTQYF | TGTGCCAGTGCAGGGTGGGGTTCAGATACGCAGTATTTT
NA | TRBJ2-1 | NA | TRBV4-2 | CASSQEGGGAWNEQFF | TGTGCCAGCAGCCAAGAGGGTGGGGGGGCCTGGAATGAGCAGTTCTTC
NA | TRBJ1-5 | NA | TRBV6-2/TRBV6-3 | CASSLVLRENQPQHF | TGTGCCAGCAGCCTTGTCTTGAGGGAAAATCAGCCCCAGCATTTT
NA | TRBJ2-5 | NA | TRBV7-8 | CASSLRGTKQETQYF | TGTGCCAGCAGCTTACGGGGGACCAAACAAGAGACCCAGTACTTC
NA | TRBJ1-1 | NA | TRBV30 | CAWDRQGDTEAFF | TGTGCCTGGGACAGGCAGGGCGACACTGAAGCTTTCTTT
NA | TRBJ1-2 | NA | TRBV2 | CASSTSQGLYGYTF | TGTGCCAGCAGCACATCCCAGGGGCTCTATGGCTACACCTTC